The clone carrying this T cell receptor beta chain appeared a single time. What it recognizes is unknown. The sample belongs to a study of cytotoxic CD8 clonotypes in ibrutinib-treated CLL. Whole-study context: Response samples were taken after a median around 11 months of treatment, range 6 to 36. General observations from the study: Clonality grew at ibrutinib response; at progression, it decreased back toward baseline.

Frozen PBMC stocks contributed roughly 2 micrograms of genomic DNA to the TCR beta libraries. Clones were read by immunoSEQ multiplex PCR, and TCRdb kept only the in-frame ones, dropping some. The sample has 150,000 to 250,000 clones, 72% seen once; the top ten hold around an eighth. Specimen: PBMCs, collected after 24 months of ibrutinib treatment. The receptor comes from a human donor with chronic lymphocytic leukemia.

CDR3 in amino acids: CTSSQGGPAGSYNEQFF. The CDR3 coding sequence is TGCACCAGCAGCCAAGGGGGCCCTGCGGGGTCCTACAATGAGCAGTTCTTC. The chain is built from TRBV1 and TRBJ2-1; TRBD2, as called in the table, went unchecked against the DNA. TRBV1 is a recognized pseudogene. The CDR3 covers 17 residues.